This T cell receptor beta chain comes out of a study of control samples from healthy donors and cancer patients. Ten or more counts support this clone. The data were produced by immunoSEQ multiplex PCR, yet TCRdb's version contains in-frame clones alone and is incomplete. The profile covers about 92,000 clones, with more than 75% appearing a single time and over 7.5% taken by the ten largest. CDR3 size: 18 residues. Trimming stripped 2 bases from V and 0 bases from J, with 16 bases between. Per the germline V gene, CDR1 is KGHDR and CDR2 is SFDVKD. The chain joins TRBV24-1 to TRBJ2-1, with D unclear. The clonotype comes from a woman aged 55-69 years in good health. Sequencing input: blood. CDR3 amino acids: CATSDSELTKSSYNEQFF. In nucleotides, the CDR3 is TGTGCCACCAGTGATTCGGAGCTCACCAAGAGCTCCTACAATGAGCAGTTCTTC.